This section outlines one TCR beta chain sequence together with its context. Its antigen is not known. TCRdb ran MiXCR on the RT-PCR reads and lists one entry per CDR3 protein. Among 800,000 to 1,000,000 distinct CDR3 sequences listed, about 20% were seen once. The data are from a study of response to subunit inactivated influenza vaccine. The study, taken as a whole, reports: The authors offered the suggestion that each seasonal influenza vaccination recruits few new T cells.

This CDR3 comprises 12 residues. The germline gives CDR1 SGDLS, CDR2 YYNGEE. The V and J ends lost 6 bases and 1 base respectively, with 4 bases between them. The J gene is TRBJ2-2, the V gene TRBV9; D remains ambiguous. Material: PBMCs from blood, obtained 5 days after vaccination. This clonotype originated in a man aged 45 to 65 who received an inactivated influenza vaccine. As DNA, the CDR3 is TGTGCCAGCAACCGGAACACCGGGGAGCTGTTTTTT. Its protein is CASNRNTGELFF.